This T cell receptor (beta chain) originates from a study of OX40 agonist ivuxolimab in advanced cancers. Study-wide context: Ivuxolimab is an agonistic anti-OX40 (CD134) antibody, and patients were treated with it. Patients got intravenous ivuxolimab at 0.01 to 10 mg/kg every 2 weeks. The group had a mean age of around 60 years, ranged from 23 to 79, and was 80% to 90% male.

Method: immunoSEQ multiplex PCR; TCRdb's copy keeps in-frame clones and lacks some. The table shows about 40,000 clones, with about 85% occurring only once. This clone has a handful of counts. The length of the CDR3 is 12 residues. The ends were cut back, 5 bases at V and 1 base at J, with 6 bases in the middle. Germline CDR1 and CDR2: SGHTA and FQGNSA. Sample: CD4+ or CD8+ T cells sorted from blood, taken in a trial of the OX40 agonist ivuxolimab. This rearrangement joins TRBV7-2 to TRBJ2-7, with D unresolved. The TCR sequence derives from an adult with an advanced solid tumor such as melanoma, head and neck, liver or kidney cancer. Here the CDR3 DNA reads TGTGCCAGCAGCCCAACTTCCTACGAGCAGTACTTC. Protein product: CASSPTSYEQYF.